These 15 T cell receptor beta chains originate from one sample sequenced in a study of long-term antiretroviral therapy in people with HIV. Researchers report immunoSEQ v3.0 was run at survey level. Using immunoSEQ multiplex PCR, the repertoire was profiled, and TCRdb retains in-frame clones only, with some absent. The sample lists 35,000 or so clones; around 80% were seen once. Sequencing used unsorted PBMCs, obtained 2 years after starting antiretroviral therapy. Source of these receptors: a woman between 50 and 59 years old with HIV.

Here the CDR3 DNA reads TGTGCCAGTAGTATTGTAGACACTGAAGCTTTCTTT. It translates to CASSIVDTEAFF. J is TRBJ1-1 and V is TRBV19, with D uncertain. Trimming removed 3 bases at V and 3 bases at J, with 5 bases between. Germline loops: CDR1 LNHDA, CDR2 SQIVND (reference sequence). The length of the CDR3 is 12 residues.

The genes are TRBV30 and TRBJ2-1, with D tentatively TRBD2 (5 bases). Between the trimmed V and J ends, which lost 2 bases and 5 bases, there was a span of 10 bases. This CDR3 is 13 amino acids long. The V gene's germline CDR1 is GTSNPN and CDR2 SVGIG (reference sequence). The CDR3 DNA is TGTGCCTGGAGTTGGACTGGGAACAATGAGCAGTTCTTC. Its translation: CAWSWTGNNEQFF.

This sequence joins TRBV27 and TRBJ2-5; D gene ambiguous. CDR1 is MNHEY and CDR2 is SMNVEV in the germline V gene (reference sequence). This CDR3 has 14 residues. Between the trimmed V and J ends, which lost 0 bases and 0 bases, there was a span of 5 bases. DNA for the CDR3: TGTGCCAGCAGTTTATCGGCGCACCAAGAGACCCAGTACTTC. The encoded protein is CASSLSAHQETQYF.

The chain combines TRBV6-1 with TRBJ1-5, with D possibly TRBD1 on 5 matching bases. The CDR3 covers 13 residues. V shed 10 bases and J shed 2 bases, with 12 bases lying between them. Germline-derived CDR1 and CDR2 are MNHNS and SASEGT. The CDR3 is CATHQGGNQPQHF. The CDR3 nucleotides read TGTGCCACTCACCAGGGTGGCAATCAGCCCCAGCATTTT.

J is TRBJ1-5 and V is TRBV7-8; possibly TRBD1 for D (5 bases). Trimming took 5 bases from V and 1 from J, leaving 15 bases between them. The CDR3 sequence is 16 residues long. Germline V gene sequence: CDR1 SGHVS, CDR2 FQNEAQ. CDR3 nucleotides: TGTGCCAGCAGCCATGCGGGGGGGGGAAGCAATCAGCCCCAGCATTTT. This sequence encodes CASSHAGGGSNQPQHF.

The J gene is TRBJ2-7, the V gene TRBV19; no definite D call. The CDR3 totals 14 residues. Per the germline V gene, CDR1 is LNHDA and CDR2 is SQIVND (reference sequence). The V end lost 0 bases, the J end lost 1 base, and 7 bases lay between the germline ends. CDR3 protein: CASSIDLGSYEQYF. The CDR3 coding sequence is TGTGCCAGTAGTATAGATCTGGGGTCCTACGAGCAGTACTTC. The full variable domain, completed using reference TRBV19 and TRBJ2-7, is DGGITQSPKYLFRKEGQNVTLSCEQNLNHDAMYWYRQDPGQGLRLIYYSQIVNDFQKGDIAEGYSVSREKKESFPLTVTSAQKNPTAFYLCASSIDLGSYEQYFGPGTRLTVT.

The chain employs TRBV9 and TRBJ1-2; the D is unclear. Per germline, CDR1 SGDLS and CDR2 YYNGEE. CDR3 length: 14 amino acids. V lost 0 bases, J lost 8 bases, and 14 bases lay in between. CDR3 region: CASSVAIDLRGYTF. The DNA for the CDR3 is TGTGCCAGCAGCGTAGCTATCGATCTACGCGGCTACACCTTC. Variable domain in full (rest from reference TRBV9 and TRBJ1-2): DSGVTQTPKHLITATGQRVTLRCSPRSGDLSVYWYQQSLDQGLQFLIQYYNGEERAKGNILERFSAQQFPDLHSELNLSSLELGDSALYFCASSVAIDLRGYTFGSGTRLTVV.

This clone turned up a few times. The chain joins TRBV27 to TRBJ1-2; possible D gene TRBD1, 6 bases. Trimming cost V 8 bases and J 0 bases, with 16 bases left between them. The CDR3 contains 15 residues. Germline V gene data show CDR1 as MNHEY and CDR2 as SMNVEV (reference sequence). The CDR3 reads CASRTSRTANYGYTF. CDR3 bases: TGTGCCAGCCGGACTTCTAGGACAGCTAACTATGGCTACACCTTC.

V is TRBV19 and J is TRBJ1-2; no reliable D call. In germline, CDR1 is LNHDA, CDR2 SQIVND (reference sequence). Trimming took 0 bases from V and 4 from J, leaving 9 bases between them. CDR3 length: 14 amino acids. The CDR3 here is CASSIDRAGYGYTF. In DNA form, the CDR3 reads TGTGCCAGTAGTATAGATCGTGCGGGCTATGGCTACACCTTC.

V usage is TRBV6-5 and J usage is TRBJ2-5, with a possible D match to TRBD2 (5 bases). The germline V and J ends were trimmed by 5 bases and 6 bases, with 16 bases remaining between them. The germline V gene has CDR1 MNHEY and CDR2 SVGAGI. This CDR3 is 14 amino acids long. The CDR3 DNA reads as TGTGCCAGCAGTCCCTCACTAGTGCGGAAGACCCAGTACTTC. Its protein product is CASSPSLVRKTQYF.

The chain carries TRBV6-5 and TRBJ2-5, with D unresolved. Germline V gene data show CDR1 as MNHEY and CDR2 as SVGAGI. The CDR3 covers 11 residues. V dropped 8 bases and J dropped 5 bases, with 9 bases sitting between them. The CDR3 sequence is CASRRAETQYF. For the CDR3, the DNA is TGTGCCAGCCGTCGGGCCGAGACCCAGTACTTC.

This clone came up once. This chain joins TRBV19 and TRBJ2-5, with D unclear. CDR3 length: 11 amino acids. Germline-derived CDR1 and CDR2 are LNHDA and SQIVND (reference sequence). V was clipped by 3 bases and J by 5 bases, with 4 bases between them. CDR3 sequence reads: CASSMAETQYF. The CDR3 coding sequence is TGTGCCAGTAGTATGGCGGAGACCCAGTACTTC.

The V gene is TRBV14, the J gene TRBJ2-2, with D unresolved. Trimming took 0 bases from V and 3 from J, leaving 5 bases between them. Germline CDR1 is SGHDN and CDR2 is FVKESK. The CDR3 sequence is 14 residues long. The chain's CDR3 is CASSQDWDTGELFF. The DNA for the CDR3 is TGTGCCAGCAGCCAAGACTGGGACACCGGGGAGCTGTTTTTT.

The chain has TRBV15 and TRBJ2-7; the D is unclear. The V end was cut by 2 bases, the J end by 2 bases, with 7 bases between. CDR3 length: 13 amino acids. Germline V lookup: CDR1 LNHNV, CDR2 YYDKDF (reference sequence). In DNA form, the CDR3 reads TGTGCCACCAGCAGACAGTCCGCCTACGAGCAGTACTTC. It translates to CATSRQSAYEQYF.

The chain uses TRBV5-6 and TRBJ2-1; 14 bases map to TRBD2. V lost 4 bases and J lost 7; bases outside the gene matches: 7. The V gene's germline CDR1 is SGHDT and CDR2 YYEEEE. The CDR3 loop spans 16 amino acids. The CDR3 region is CASSPIGLAGGNEQFF. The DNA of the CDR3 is TGTGCCAGCAGCCCGATAGGACTAGCGGGGGGTAATGAGCAGTTCTTC.